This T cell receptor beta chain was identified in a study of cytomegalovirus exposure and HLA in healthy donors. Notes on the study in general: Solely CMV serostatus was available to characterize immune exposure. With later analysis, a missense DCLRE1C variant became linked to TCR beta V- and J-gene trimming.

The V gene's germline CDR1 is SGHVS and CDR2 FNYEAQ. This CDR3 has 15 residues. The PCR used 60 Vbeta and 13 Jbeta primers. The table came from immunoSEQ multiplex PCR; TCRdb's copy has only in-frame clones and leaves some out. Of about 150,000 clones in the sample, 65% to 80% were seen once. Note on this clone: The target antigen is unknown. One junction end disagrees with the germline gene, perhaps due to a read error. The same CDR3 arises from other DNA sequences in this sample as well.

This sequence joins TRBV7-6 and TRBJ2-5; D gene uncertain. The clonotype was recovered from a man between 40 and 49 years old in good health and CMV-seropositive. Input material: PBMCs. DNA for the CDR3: TGTGCTAGCAGCCTCATAGCCGGTTTTGGAGAGACCCAGTACTTC. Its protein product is CASSLIAGFGETQYF.